These T cell receptor beta chains were read from a single sample in a study of beta chain features in type 1 diabetes. TCRdb's table, derived via immunoSEQ multiplex PCR, lists solely in-frame clones and lacks some. The data show 38,000 or so clones, roughly two thirds seen once. The sequenced sample consisted of Tregs from blood. These receptors originate from a woman aged 30 to 39 in good health. The CDR3 runs from the conserved cysteine through the conserved F or W. D genes are given only for firm matches. The size field is filled for only some rows; it gives once, few, many or a size class.

d_call	clone_size	v_call	j_call	cdr3_aa	cdr3_nt
-	-	TRBV10-3	TRBJ2-1	CAISGTGGSYNEQFF	TGTGCCATCAGTGGGACCGGAGGCTCCTACAATGAGCAGTTCTTC
TRBD1	few	TRBV27	TRBJ2-7	CASIFRGYEQYF	TGTGCCAGCATCTTCAGGGGGTACGAGCAGTACTTC
TRBD1	-	TRBV28	TRBJ1-6	CASRIQGRGNSPLHF	TGTGCCAGCAGGATACAGGGGCGGGGTAATTCACCCCTCCACTTT
TRBD1	-	TRBV7-9	TRBJ1-2	CASSLAIPGGGYTF	TGTGCCAGCAGCTTAGCGATCCCAGGGGGTGGCTACACCTTC
TRBD2	once	TRBV19	TRBJ2-1	CASSGRLLAGGEQFF	TGTGCCAGTAGTGGTCGGCTGCTAGCGGGCGGTGAGCAGTTCTTC
-	-	TRBV5-1	TRBJ2-7	CASSLGAPYEQYF	TGCGCCAGCAGCTTGGGGGCCCCCTACGAGCAGTACTTC
TRBD2	-	TRBV6-1	TRBJ2-5	CASSLSWGGETQYF	TGTGCCAGCAGCCTGAGCTGGGGGGGAGAGACCCAGTACTTC
TRBD1	-	TRBV6-5	TRBJ2-2	CASSWTGGSGELFF	TGTGCCAGCAGTTGGACAGGGGGGTCCGGGGAGCTGTTTTTT
TRBD1	few	TRBV7-9	TRBJ2-5	CASRTQGVEETQYF	TGTGCCAGCAGAACACAGGGGGTGGAGGAGACCCAGTACTTC
-	-	TRBV29-1	TRBJ1-4	CSVVGQPGGEKLFF	TGCAGCGTCGTTGGACAGCCTGGGGGTGAAAAACTGTTTTTT
-	-	TRBV2	TRBJ1-1	CASLGHTEAFF	TGTGCCAGCCTGGGCCACACTGAAGCTTTCTTT
-	-	TRBV6-5	TRBJ2-5	CASSPLRRGETQYF	TGTGCCAGCAGCCCACTACGACGAGGGGAGACCCAGTACTTC
-	-	TRBV6-6	TRBJ1-1	CASSFRNTEAFF	TGTGCCAGCAGTTTCAGGAACACTGAAGCTTTCTTT
-	-	TRBV15	TRBJ2-6	CATSRKGVSGANVLTF	TGTGCCACCAGCAGAAAAGGGGTCTCAGGGGCCAACGTCCTGACTTTC
-	-	TRBV28	TRBJ2-7	CASNPGRTYEQYF	TGTGCCAGCAACCCAGGGCGCACCTACGAGCAGTACTTC
-	few	TRBV9	TRBJ2-1	CASSVHSNEQFF	TGTGCCAGCAGCGTACACAGCAATGAGCAGTTCTTC
TRBD2	few	TRBV6-6	TRBJ2-7	CASSDSGRSYEQYF	TGTGCCAGCAGTGATAGCGGGAGGTCCTACGAGCAGTACTTC
-	-	TRBV5-1	TRBJ2-7	CASSENTRTEQYF	TGCGCCAGCAGCGAAAACACTAGGACCGAGCAGTACTTC
TRBD2	-	TRBV7-4	TRBJ2-7	CASPGGGIDEQYF	TGTGCATCCCCGGGGGGGGGCATCGACGAGCAGTACTTC
-	-	TRBV7-9	TRBJ1-3	CASSKWTAGPDTIYF	TGTGCCAGCAGCAAGTGGACGGCAGGGCCAGACACCATATATTTT
TRBD1	-	TRBV2	TRBJ2-7	CASGGTGAYEQYF	TGTGCCAGCGGCGGGACAGGGGCCTACGAGCAGTACTTC
TRBD1	-	TRBV5-1	TRBJ2-7	CASSIGQGASYEQYF	TGCGCCAGCAGCATAGGACAGGGGGCGTCCTACGAGCAGTACTTC
TRBD1	once	TRBV2	TRBJ2-3	CASSPTGGDTQYF	TGTGCCAGCAGTCCGACAGGGGGTGATACGCAGTATTTT
TRBD2	once	TRBV7-3	TRBJ2-1	CASSGTSGGYNEQFF	TGTGCCAGCAGCGGGACTAGCGGGGGTTACAATGAGCAGTTCTTC
-	-	TRBV5-1	TRBJ1-1	CASSITGTEAFF	TGCGCCAGCAGCATAACCGGGACTGAAGCTTTCTTT
TRBD2	few	TRBV7-3	TRBJ2-1	CASSPTSGGEQFF	TGTGCCAGCAGCCCGACTAGCGGGGGGGAGCAGTTCTTC
-	few	TRBV11-2	TRBJ2-6	CASSFDGRSGANVLTF	TGTGCCAGCAGCTTTGATGGGCGCTCTGGGGCCAACGTCCTGACTTTC
-	-	TRBV18	TRBJ2-7	CASSPAVAYEQYF	TGTGCCAGCTCACCGGCGGTGGCCTACGAGCAGTACTTC
TRBD1	-	TRBV6-6	TRBJ2-5	CASRLLGDSQETQYF	TGTGCCAGCAGATTACTCGGGGACAGCCAAGAGACCCAGTACTTC
-	-	TRBV18	TRBJ1-5	CASSPESGDQPQHF	TGTGCCAGCTCACCGGAGAGTGGAGATCAGCCCCAGCATTTT
TRBD2	few	TRBV29-1	TRBJ2-1	CSVAGTSGGSYNEQFF	TGCAGCGTTGCAGGGACTAGCGGGGGCTCCTACAATGAGCAGTTCTTC
TRBD1	-	TRBV5-6	TRBJ2-1	CASSLPGGIWGLLF	TGTGCCAGCAGCTTGCCAGGGGGCATATGGGGTTTGCTCTTC
TRBD2	few	TRBV5-1	TRBJ2-2	CASSLERGSTGELFF	TGCGCCAGCAGCTTGGAGCGGGGGAGCACCGGGGAGCTGTTTTTT
-	-	TRBV13	TRBJ2-3	CASSPQDTQYF	TGTGCCAGCAGCCCCCAAGATACGCAGTATTTT
TRBD1	once	TRBV15	TRBJ2-2	CATSRANRGLSGELFF	TGTGCCACCAGCAGAGCTAACAGGGGGCTTTCCGGGGAGCTGTTTTTT
TRBD1	-	TRBV7-8	TRBJ1-2	CASSAPGTVYGYTF	TGTGCCAGCAGCGCGCCCGGGACAGTCTATGGCTACACCTTC
TRBD2	-	TRBV29-1	TRBJ2-5	CSVEGGTSGRWETQYF	TGCAGCGTTGAAGGGGGGACTAGCGGGAGGTGGGAGACCCAGTACTTC
TRBD2	-	TRBV2	TRBJ2-1	CASRAWLAVGNNEQFF	TGTGCCAGCAGGGCTTGGCTAGCGGTGGGGAACAATGAGCAGTTCTTC
TRBD2	-	TRBV6-5	TRBJ2-7	CASSLALTSLYEQYF	TGTGCCAGCAGCCTGGCCTTGACTAGCCTCTACGAGCAGTACTTC
TRBD2	-	TRBV18	TRBJ2-1	CASSPLAGEGEQFF	TGTGCCAGCTCACCGCTAGCGGGAGAAGGTGAGCAGTTCTTC
-	once	TRBV6-6	TRBJ1-2	CASSRATGRVGYTF	TGTGCCAGCAGCCGGGCGACAGGTCGAGTAGGCTACACCTTC
-	few	TRBV11-2	TRBJ2-5	CASSRIQNYQETQYF	TGTGCCAGCAGCCGGATCCAAAACTATCAAGAGACCCAGTACTTC
-	-	TRBV25-1	TRBJ2-7	CASSAQGPIYEQYF	TGTGCCAGCAGCGCACAGGGTCCTATCTACGAGCAGTACTTC
TRBD1	-	TRBV6-1	TRBJ2-6	CASSGQGQAGANVLTF	TGTGCCAGCAGTGGACAGGGACAGGCTGGGGCCAACGTCCTGACTTTC
TRBD2	-	TRBV19	TRBJ2-3	CASTKREGSDTQYF	TGTGCCAGTACTAAGCGGGAGGGCTCAGATACGCAGTATTTT
TRBD2	-	TRBV7-3	TRBJ2-2	CASSPKGGLAGNTGGLFF	TGTGCCAGCAGCCCGAAAGGGGGACTAGCGGGGAACACCGGGGGGCTGTTTTTT
-	-	TRBV30	TRBJ1-1	CAWSHLGGGTEAFF	TGTGCCTGGAGCCATTTGGGGGGAGGCACTGAAGCTTTCTTT
-	-	TRBV13	TRBJ2-2	CASSFGLAITGELFF	TGTGCCAGCAGCTTCGGGCTAGCGATTACCGGGGAGCTGTTTTTT
TRBD2	few	TRBV7-2	TRBJ2-3	CASSLTSASDTQYF	TGTGCCAGCAGCTTAACTAGCGCCTCAGATACGCAGTATTTT
TRBD1	once	TRBV7-9	TRBJ2-6	CASSLSDRDGPGANVLTF	TGTGCCAGCAGCTTATCGGACAGGGATGGCCCTGGGGCCAACGTCCTGACTTTC
-	-	TRBV6-6	TRBJ1-1	CASSYGRSTEAFF	TGTGCCAGCAGTTACGGGAGGAGCACTGAAGCTTTCTTT
TRBD1	-	TRBV27	TRBJ2-7	CASSPLPRGGLTYEQYF	TGTGCCAGCAGTCCCCTCCCCAGAGGGGGCTTAACCTACGAGCAGTACTTC
TRBD2	-	TRBV7-9	TRBJ2-1	CASSLASLAGEFNEQFF	TGTGCCAGCAGCTTAGCATCACTAGCGGGAGAATTCAATGAGCAGTTCTTC
TRBD1	-	TRBV5-1	TRBJ1-2	CASSGDSLAYGYTF	TGCGCCAGCAGTGGGGACAGCCTTGCCTATGGCTACACCTTC
TRBD1	-	TRBV7-2	TRBJ1-2	CASSPRTGRLYGYTF	TGTGCCAGCAGCCCGCGGACAGGGCGCTTATATGGCTACACCTTC
TRBD1	few	TRBV5-1	TRBJ2-5	CASSLRMAGGWETQYF	TGCGCCAGCAGCTTGAGGATGGCAGGGGGTTGGGAGACCCAGTACTTC
-	-	TRBV5-5	TRBJ1-3	CASSWALRVDTIYF	TGTGCCAGCAGCTGGGCGTTGAGGGTAGACACCATATATTTT
-	-	TRBV19	TRBJ1-1	CATSLGRGNTEAFF	TGTGCCACCTCCTTAGGGAGGGGGAACACTGAAGCTTTCTTT